These 5 T cell receptor beta chains came from one sample sequenced in a study of cytomegalovirus exposure and HLA in healthy donors. PCR used 60 Vbeta primers and 13 Jbeta primers. Method: immunoSEQ multiplex PCR; TCRdb's copy keeps in-frame clones and lacks some. The sample lists about 89,000 clones, 65% to 80% seen once, with around 3% in the top ten. Specimen: PBMCs. The receptors derive from a man aged 25 to 40 in good health and CMV-seronegative.

The chain couples TRBV11-3 to TRBJ2-1; perhaps TRBD2 as D (5 bases). Trimming shortened V by 1 base and J by 6 bases, and 13 bases separated the two germline ends. This CDR3 spans 15 amino acids. Germline CDR1 is SGHNT and CDR2 is YENEEA. CDR3: CASSLVGNLGNEQFF. CDR3 DNA sequence: TGTGCCAGCAGCTTAGTCGGGAATCTGGGCAATGAGCAGTTCTTC.

The chain has TRBV9 and TRBJ1-2, with D possibly being TRBD1 (6 bases). Germline CDR1 and CDR2: SGDLS and YYNGEE. V lost 4 bases, J lost 8 bases, and 15 bases lay in between. This CDR3 comprises 13 residues. Here the CDR3 DNA reads TGTGCCAGCAGCCATACAGGGCCGTACGGCTACACCTTC. As protein: CASSHTGPYGYTF.

This chain links TRBV19 with TRBJ1-2, with 8 bases fitting TRBD1. CDR1 and CDR2 from the germline V gene are LNHDA and SQIVND (reference sequence). V shed 10 bases, J shed 6 bases, and the junction held 13 bases outside the gene matches. The CDR3 has 14 residues. The CDR3 DNA follows: TGTGCCACCACAGGGGGGGACACTAGCAATGGCTACACCTTC. It encodes CATTGGDTSNGYTF. Complete variable domain (other parts from reference TRBV19 and TRBJ1-2): DGGITQSPKYLFRKEGQNVTLSCEQNLNHDAMYWYRQDPGQGLRLIYYSQIVNDFQKGDIAEGYSVSREKKESFPLTVTSAQKNPTAFYLCATTGGDTSNGYTFGSGTRLTVV.

This clone was counted a single time. The J gene is TRBJ1-3, the V gene TRBV6-5, with TRBD1 matching 11 bases. The CDR3 contains 15 residues. Germline CDR1 MNHEY, CDR2 SVGAGI. Trimming at V came to 6 bases and at J to 2 bases, leaving 3 bases not matched to a gene. The CDR3 region is CASRKDRGPGNTIYF. CDR3 in DNA: TGTGCCAGCAGAAAGGACAGGGGGCCTGGAAACACCATATATTTT.

This chain joins TRBV7-2 and TRBJ1-6, with 9 bases identical to TRBD1. V shed 5 bases, J shed 9 bases, and the junction held 5 bases outside the gene matches. This CDR3 is 14 amino acids long. Germline assignment: CDR1 SGHTA and CDR2 FQGNSA. The CDR3 protein is CASSGGQGFSPLHF. The CDR3 nucleotides read TGTGCCAGCAGCGGGGGACAGGGATTTTCACCCCTCCACTTT.